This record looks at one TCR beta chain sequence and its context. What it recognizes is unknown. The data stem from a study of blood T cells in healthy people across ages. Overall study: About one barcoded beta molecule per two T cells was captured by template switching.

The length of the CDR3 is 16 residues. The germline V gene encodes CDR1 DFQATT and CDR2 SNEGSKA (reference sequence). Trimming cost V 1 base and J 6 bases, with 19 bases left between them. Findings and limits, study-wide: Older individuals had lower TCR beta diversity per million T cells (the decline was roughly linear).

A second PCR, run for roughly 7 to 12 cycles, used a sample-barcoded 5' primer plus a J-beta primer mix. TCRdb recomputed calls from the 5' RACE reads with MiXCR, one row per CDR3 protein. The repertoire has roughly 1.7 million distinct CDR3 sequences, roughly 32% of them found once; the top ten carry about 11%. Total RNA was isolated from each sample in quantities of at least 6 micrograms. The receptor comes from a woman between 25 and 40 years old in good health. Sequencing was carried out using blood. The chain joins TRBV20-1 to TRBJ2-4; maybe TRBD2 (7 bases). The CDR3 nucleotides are TGCAGTGCTAGAGTGGGCGGCACAAGGGGGGGAAACATTCAGTACTTC. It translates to CSARVGGTRGGNIQYF.